This T cell receptor beta chain was identified during a study of blood T cell repertoires in COVID-19. For the study at large: Sites in the United States, Italy and Spain provided acute and convalescent COVID-19 samples.

Original methodology: The authors estimated nucleated cell counts from reference gene primer amplification. Some clones are missing from TCRdb's copy, which holds only in-frame ones; the method was immunoSEQ multiplex PCR. That table supplies the V and J calls and clone size; D and trimming were determined from the DNA. The sample lists about 200,000 clones, about 88% occurring once. After removal of 5 bases from V and 3 bases from J, the junction contained 7 bases not matched to a gene. The CDR3 runs to 14 residues. The germline V gene encodes CDR1 SGHRS and CDR2 YFSETQ. The sequence derives from a man aged 35-49 years with active or convalescent COVID-19. The chain carries TRBV5-1 and TRBJ2-7; 8 bases are a match to TRBD1. Sequencing was carried out using peripheral blood. DNA for the CDR3: TGCGCCAGCAGTCGACAGGGGTTAGGCTACGAGCAGTACTTC. It codes for CASSRQGLGYEQYF.